This T cell receptor (beta chain) was sequenced in a study of cytomegalovirus exposure and HLA in healthy donors. Study-level findings and limits: An analysis that was carried out later associated fewer than 20,000 TCR beta sequences with HLA alleles at 0.05 false discovery rate. The study designated around 150 TCR beta chains cytomegalovirus-associated.

Regarding this clone: The antigen remains undetermined.

The CDR3 consists of 16 residues. J gave up 4 bases and V 1 base, and 6 bases lay outside the gene matches. The germline CDR1 and CDR2 sequences are LGHNA and YSLEER. PCR amplification relied on 60 Vbeta primers (plus 13 Jbeta primers). The assay was immunoSEQ multiplex PCR, and TCRdb's table has in-frame clones only and misses some. This table holds some 50,000 clones, 55% to 80% found once. The genes are TRBV4-3 and TRBJ2-2; 7 bases line up with TRBD2. The sample consisted of PBMCs. The receptor was derived from a woman aged 50 to 60 in good health and CMV-seropositive. CDR3: CASSQVGSGVTGELFF. The CDR3 DNA follows: TGCGCCAGCAGCCAAGTGGGCAGCGGGGTCACCGGGGAGCTGTTTTTT.